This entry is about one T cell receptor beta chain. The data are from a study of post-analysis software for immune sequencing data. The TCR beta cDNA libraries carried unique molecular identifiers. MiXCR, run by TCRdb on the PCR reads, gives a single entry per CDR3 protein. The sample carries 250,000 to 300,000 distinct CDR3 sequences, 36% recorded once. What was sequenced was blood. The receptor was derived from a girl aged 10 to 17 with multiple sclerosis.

CDR3 coding DNA: TGTGCCAGCAGTTTAACTGGTGTCCTGCAAGAGACCCAGTACTTC. This gives the protein CASSLTGVLQETQYF. The chain is built from TRBV28 and TRBJ2-5, with D hard to call. Between the trimmed V and J ends, which lost 2 bases and 2 bases, there was a span of 12 bases. CDR3 length: 15 residues. CDR1 and CDR2 from the germline V gene are MDHEN and SYDVKM. The whole variable domain, remainder taken from reference TRBV28 and TRBJ2-5, is DVKVTQSSRYLVKRTGEKVFLECVQDMDHENMFWYRQDPGLGLRLIYFSYDVKMKEKGDIPEGYSVSREKKERFSLILESASTNQTSMYLCASSLTGVLQETQYFGPGTRLLVL.